The next 20 T cell receptor beta chains were all read from a single sample in a study of blood T cell repertoires in COVID-19 (TCRdb year 2020). Libraries were constructed by the immunoSEQ multiplex PCR assay. TCRdb took over this immuneACCESS table, retaining in-frame rearrangements with V and J assigned. Such tables are incomplete; in checked studies, under half of the missing clones stem from an unresolved V gene, and the remainder is unexplained. The sample table holds some 130,000 clones, of which over 75% were seen once. The leading ten clones occupy about 11% of the sample. Sequencing was performed on peripheral blood. These receptors all stem from a man of 80 years or more with acute or convalescent COVID-19.

The rearrangement uses TRBV6-4 and TRBJ1-2, with TRBD1 matching 7 bases. CDR3 length equals 15 residues. CDR1 and CDR2 (germline): MRHNA, SNTAGT. Unmatched junction bases numbered 9, after V lost 4 bases and J lost 4 bases. Here the CDR3 reads CASSGDPTGTYGYTF. The CDR3, as DNA: TGTGCCAGCAGTGGGGACCCGACAGGGACCTATGGCTACACCTTC.

The rearrangement uses TRBV6-1 and TRBJ1-1; D gene ambiguous. The CDR3 extends over 14 amino acids. Trimming took off 1 base at V and 1 base at J, with 7 bases between the two ends. The germline V gene encodes CDR1 MNHNS and CDR2 SASEGT. In nucleotides, the CDR3 is TGTGCCAGCAGTGAAGAACCAGGGAACACTGAAGCTTTCTTT. This sequence encodes CASSEEPGNTEAFF.

The rearrangement uses TRBV7-2 and TRBJ2-7, with D uncertain. Germline V lookup: CDR1 SGHTA, CDR2 FQGNSA. V lost 0 bases and J 3 bases, leaving 15 bases between the germline ends. CDR3 length equals 16 residues. CDR3 bases: TGTGCCAGCAGCTTAGCGAGCGATCCAATGGTCTACGAGCAGTACTTC. It specifies CASSLASDPMVYEQYF.

This clone was detected only a few times. The chain links TRBV27 to TRBJ1-1; D is possibly TRBD1 (6 bases). This CDR3 spans 15 amino acids. Looked up from germline, CDR1 is MNHEY and CDR2 is SMNVEV (reference sequence). V was shortened by 3 bases and J by 1 base, with 12 bases between the two germline ends. CDR3 region: CASSFSGQKNTEAFF. In DNA form, the CDR3 reads TGTGCCAGCAGTTTCTCCGGACAGAAGAACACTGAAGCTTTCTTT.

This chain uses TRBV24-1 with TRBJ2-3; 9 bases map to TRBD1. The CDR3 is 16 residues long. J lost 4 bases, V lost 3 bases, and 7 bases had no gene match. Germline CDR1 reads KGHDR; CDR2 reads SFDVKD. CDR3 loop: CATSDKGQGMADTQYF. CDR3 DNA sequence: TGTGCCACCAGTGATAAAGGACAGGGGATGGCAGATACGCAGTATTTT.

The V and J genes are TRBV2 and TRBJ1-5; D is unclear. Deletions cut 1 base from V and 4 bases from J, with 11 bases between. In germline, CDR1 is SNHLY, CDR2 FYNNEI. This CDR3 region has 15 residues. CDR3 region: CASSEDGRRNQPQHF. As DNA, the CDR3 is TGTGCCAGCAGTGAAGACGGCAGGAGGAATCAGCCCCAGCATTTT.

This clone was seen only a few times. The rearrangement joins TRBV5-4 to TRBJ2-2; D uncertain. Trimming took 2 bases from V and 1 from J, leaving 6 bases between them. The CDR3 runs to 14 residues. Germline V CDR1 and CDR2: SGHNT, YYREEE (reference sequence). Here the CDR3 DNA reads TGTGCCAGCAGCTTCCACGGGAACACCGGGGAGCTGTTTTTT. It encodes CASSFHGNTGELFF.

The rearrangement uses TRBV12-3 or TRBV12-4 and TRBJ1-5; D gene unclear. This CDR3 is built from 13 residues. V lost 7 bases, J lost 0 bases, and 7 bases lay in between. This CDR3 is CASTPNSNQPQHF. The CDR3 DNA reads TGTGCCAGCACCCCAAATAGCAATCAGCCCCAGCATTTT.

This clone came up once. J is TRBJ1-5 and V is TRBV30, with TRBD1 matching over 7 bases. CDR1 is GTSNPN and CDR2 is SVGIG in the germline V gene (reference sequence). This CDR3 is 13 amino acids long. The V and J ends lost 8 bases and 5 bases, in that order; junction bases with no gene match: 9. CDR3: CALATGIHQPQHF. CDR3 sequence (DNA): TGTGCCCTGGCGACAGGGATCCATCAGCCCCAGCATTTT.

The rearrangement joins TRBV5-1 to TRBJ1-3; D gene uncertain. Germline V gene data show CDR1 as SGHRS and CDR2 as YFSETQ. The CDR3 totals 16 residues. V lost 0 bases, J lost 1 base, and 11 bases lay in between. For the CDR3, the DNA is TGCGCCAGCAGCTTGGTGGCAGCGGGGTCTGGAAACACCATATATTTT. It specifies CASSLVAAGSGNTIYF. Using reference TRBV5-1 and TRBJ1-3 for the parts outside the CDR3, the full variable domain is KAGVTQTPRYLIKTRGQQVTLSCSPISGHRSVSWYQQTPGQGLQFLFEYFSETQRNKGNFPGRFSGRQFSNSRSEMNVSTLELGDSALYLCASSLVAAGSGNTIYFGEGSWLTVV.

The chain couples TRBV7-6 to TRBJ2-7, with 11 bases aligning to TRBD1. The CDR3 is made up of 15 amino acids. V was clipped by 0 bases and J by 7 bases; unmatched bases: 5. Germline V lookup: CDR1 SGHVS, CDR2 FNYEAQ. DNA of the CDR3: TGTGCCAGCAGCTTAGCCGGACAGGGGGCGCGAGAGCAGTACTTC. Encoded protein: CASSLAGQGAREQYF.

The chain has TRBV7-7 and TRBJ1-3; TRBD1 matches 10 bases. This CDR3 contains 18 residues. The germline gives CDR1 SSHAT, CDR2 FNYEAQ (reference sequence). The V segment lost 5 bases and the J segment 0 bases; nucleotides outside the gene matches: 10. CDR3 sequence: CASSPVPGQGSSGNTIYF. CDR3 nucleotide sequence: TGTGCCAGCAGCCCAGTCCCGGGACAGGGGAGCTCTGGAAACACCATATATTTT.

The chain is built from TRBV11-3 and TRBJ2-1, with 7 bases matching TRBD2. V shed 5 bases and J 4 bases; nucleotides not matched to a gene: 8. CDR3 length: 15 amino acids. The germline gives CDR1 SGHNT, CDR2 YENEEA. The CDR3 protein is CASSPGLAVYNEQFF. The CDR3 region has the DNA TGTGCCAGCAGCCCCGGCCTAGCGGTATACAATGAGCAGTTCTTC.

This rearrangement joins TRBV5-4 to TRBJ2-2, with TRBD2 matching 10 bases. The V and J ends lost 4 bases and 1 base, in that order; junction bases with no gene match: 1. Germline V gene lookup returns CDR1 SGHNT and CDR2 YYREEE (reference sequence). The CDR3 totals 15 residues. The CDR3 region is CASSLAGVNTGELFF. The CDR3 DNA reads as TGTGCCAGCAGCCTAGCGGGAGTGAACACCGGGGAGCTGTTTTTT.

The chain is built from TRBV28 and TRBJ1-1; TRBD1 matches 9 bases. Germline loops: CDR1 MDHEN, CDR2 SYDVKM. V shed 6 bases and J 10 bases; nucleotides not matched to a gene: 12. This CDR3 has 14 amino acids. CDR3 DNA: TGTGCCAGCAGCGTCTCGACAGGGGGGTTGGGAGCTTTCTTT. Translated: CASSVSTGGLGAFF.

This chain joins TRBV7-2 and TRBJ2-1; 8 bases align to TRBD1. The trim removed 5 bases at V and 1 base at J, leaving 10 bases unmatched. This CDR3 is built from 17 residues. Germline CDR1 and CDR2: SGHTA and FQGNSA. The chain's CDR3 is CASSPRTGIGSYNEQFF. CDR3 nucleotide sequence: TGTGCCAGCAGCCCACGGACAGGGATCGGGTCCTACAATGAGCAGTTCTTC.

This chain joins TRBV11-3 and TRBJ2-5; 10 bases are shared with TRBD2. Germline loops: CDR1 SGHNT, CDR2 YENEEA. The CDR3 length is 16 residues. The V segment lost 1 base and the J segment 4 bases; nucleotides outside the gene matches: 6. The DNA of the CDR3 is TGTGCCAGCAGCTTAGTCTCTAGCGGGAGAAGAGAGACCCAGTACTTC. Protein product: CASSLVSSGRRETQYF. The full variable domain, its missing parts supplied by reference TRBV11-3 and TRBJ2-5, is EAGVVQSPRYKIIEKKQPVAFWCNPISGHNTLYWYLQNLGQGPELLIRYENEEAVDDSQLPKDRFSAERLKGVDSTLKIQPAELGDSAVYLCASSLVSSGRRETQYFGPGTRLLVL.

This clone was seen a few times. The chain couples TRBV29-1 to TRBJ1-2; D may be TRBD1 (6 bases). The ends were cut back, 7 bases at V and 6 bases at J, with 18 bases in the middle. This CDR3 is 13 amino acids long. The V gene's germline CDR1 is SQVTM and CDR2 ANQGSEA. The CDR3: CSAGTPSRDGYTF. CDR3 bases: TGCAGCGCAGGGACACCCTCGAGGGATGGCTACACCTTC.

J is TRBJ2-2 and V is TRBV5-6; maybe TRBD1 (6 bases). Trimming removed 4 bases from V and 8 bases from J, with 18 bases in between. Germline V gene sequence: CDR1 SGHDT, CDR2 YYEEEE. This CDR3 is built from 15 residues. This chain's CDR3 is CASSPETGFEGELFF. The CDR3 DNA sequence: TGTGCCAGCAGCCCGGAGACAGGTTTCGAAGGGGAGCTGTTTTTT. Together with reference TRBV5-6 and TRBJ2-2, the CDR3 gives the full variable domain: DAGVTQSPTHLIKTRGQQVTLRCSPKSGHDTVSWYQQALGQGPQFIFQYYEEEERQRGNFPDRFSGHQFPNYSSELNVNALLLGDSALYLCASSPETGFEGELFFGEGSRLTVL.

The J gene is TRBJ2-7, the V gene TRBV7-9, with 12 bases identical to TRBD1. CDR3 size: 16 residues. Germline V gives CDR1 SEHNR, CDR2 FQNEAQ (reference sequence). Losses at the gene ends were 5 bases for V and 3 bases for J; bases not matched to a gene: 8. CDR3 nucleotide sequence: TGTGCCAGCAGCGACCGGGACAGGGGGCGAAACTACGAGCAGTACTTC. This encodes CASSDRDRGRNYEQYF.